These 5 T cell receptor beta chains originate from one sample sequenced in a study of cytomegalovirus exposure and HLA in healthy donors (dated by TCRdb to the late 2010s). Library preparation used the immunoSEQ multiplex PCR assay. For the multiplex PCR, a mixture combining 60 forward primers for TCR Vbeta segments and 13 reverse primers for TCR Jbeta segments was used. TCRdb obtained this table from immuneACCESS and retained in-frame rearrangements with V and J assigned. These tables miss some clones; where compared with another copy, unresolved V genes account for less than half of the shortfall, and the remainder is unexplained. This sample comprises 100,000 or so clones, nearly 15% of them detected only once. The ten top clones hold 0.83% of the sample. Sequencing was done on a sample of PBMCs. These receptors all stem from a female donor in good health and CMV-seronegative.

V and J are TRBV5-6 and TRBJ2-2; perhaps TRBD2 as D (6 bases). Germline loops: CDR1 SGHDT, CDR2 YYEEEE. The CDR3 has 16 residues. Trimming left V 2 bases short and J 1 base short, with 12 bases between. This chain's CDR3 is CASSFFGGMNTGELFF. In nucleotides, the CDR3 is TGTGCCAGCAGCTTTTTTGGAGGGATGAACACCGGGGAGCTGTTTTTT. Combining the CDR3 with reference TRBV5-6 and TRBJ2-2 gives the whole variable domain DAGVTQSPTHLIKTRGQQVTLRCSPKSGHDTVSWYQQALGQGPQFIFQYYEEEERQRGNFPDRFSGHQFPNYSSELNVNALLLGDSALYLCASSFFGGMNTGELFFGEGSRLTVL.

V and J are TRBV28 and TRBJ2-3; unclear D gene. Looked up from germline, CDR1 is MDHEN and CDR2 is SYDVKM. The CDR3 runs to 12 residues. Trimming pared 6 bases from V and 2 bases from J, leaving 6 bases between. In DNA, the CDR3 is TGTGCCAGCAGCCCCTACACAGATACGCAGTATTTT. Translating it yields CASSPYTDTQYF.

The chain combines TRBV28 with TRBJ1-1; 10 bases are shared with TRBD1. Germline trimming cut 6 bases from V and 3 bases from J; bases unmatched to any gene: 4. The CDR3 totals 14 residues. Germline assignment: CDR1 MDHEN and CDR2 SYDVKM. CDR3 in amino acids: CASSPGQGYTEAFF. Written as DNA, the CDR3 is TGTGCCAGCAGCCCGGGACAGGGGTACACTGAAGCTTTCTTT.

The table lists this clone with a few counts. V gene TRBV28 combines with J gene TRBJ1-2; 7 bases align to TRBD1. Germline CDR1 reads MDHEN; CDR2 reads SYDVKM. The CDR3 has 14 residues. Unmatched junction bases numbered 6, after V lost 8 bases and J lost 0 bases. The CDR3 nucleotides are TGTGCCAGCGACGGGACAGCCCCTAACTATGGCTACACCTTC. This encodes CASDGTAPNYGYTF.

This clone turned up a few times. This chain uses TRBV29-1 with TRBJ1-1; 9 bases are a match to TRBD1. Germline loops: CDR1 SQVTM, CDR2 ANQGSEA. V was pared by 4 bases and J by 3 bases, with 3 bases of the junction left unmatched. The CDR3 totals 13 residues. The CDR3 here is CSVVDRGYTEAFF. The DNA for the CDR3 is TGCAGCGTTGTAGACAGGGGGTACACTGAAGCTTTCTTT.